This T cell receptor beta chain was recovered during a study of cytomegalovirus exposure and HLA in healthy donors. Study observations and caveats: Listed as cytomegalovirus-associated were 150 to 200 TCR beta chains.

Trimming took 2 bases from V and 6 from J; bases not matched to a gene: 1. Looked up from germline, CDR1 is SGHRS and CDR2 is YFSETQ. This CDR3 has 13 residues. PCR employed 60 Vbeta and 13 Jbeta primers. Source study methods: Around 10 million of the 80 million or so unique TCR beta chains counted in a later analysis were shared. TCRdb's copy holds only in-frame clones and misses some; the assay was immunoSEQ multiplex PCR. Clone size and V and J calls were adopted from that table, with D and trimming inferred from the DNA. The sample gives about 150,000 clones, 60% to 85% of which show up once; 10% to 15% is in the top ten. This clone appeared once. The antigen is not known. The same CDR3 is also encoded by other DNA sequences in this sample.

The receptor was derived from a middle-aged man in good health and CMV-seropositive. Sequenced sample: PBMCs. This chain joins TRBV5-1 and TRBJ1-2, with TRBD1 identical over 10 bases. Written as DNA, the CDR3 is TGCGCCAGCAGCTTTGGACAGGGGGATGGCTACACCTTC. Its protein product is CASSFGQGDGYTF.